A selection of T cell receptor beta chains follows, all from one sample in a study of long-term antiretroviral therapy in people with HIV. This table comes from immunoSEQ multiplex PCR, and its TCRdb copy is limited to in-frame clones, with some not included. The data contain 9,500 or so clones, over 70% of them singletons. Material: unsorted PBMCs, obtained 1.8 years before starting antiretroviral therapy. These receptors all stem from a man aged 35 to 55 with HIV. CDR3s include the opening cysteine and the closing phenylalanine or tryptophan. D genes are given only for firm matches. Expanded clones get a size class; other rows say once, few or many, or leave the size out.

cdr3_aa cdr3_nt clone_size j_call d_call v_call
CASSFGVTYEQYF TGTGCCAGCAGCTTCGGAGTGACCTACGAGCAGTACTTC NA TRBJ2-7 NA TRBV5-4
CASSRGTGGYTF TGTGCCAGCTCCCGGGGGACGGGGGGCTACACCTTC NA TRBJ1-2 NA TRBV28
CASRLGGTNEKLFF TGTGCCAGCCGCCTGGGGGGAACTAATGAAAAACTGTTTTTT few TRBJ1-4 NA TRBV6-5
CARQNTGELFF TGTGCCAGACAAAACACCGGGGAGCTGTTTTTT NA TRBJ2-2 NA TRBV2
CASMAGPVGNTEAFF TGTGCCAGCATGGCAGGACCGGTCGGGAACACTGAAGCTTTCTTT NA TRBJ1-1 NA TRBV6-6
CASSEWPNNEQFF TGTGCCAGCAGTGAGTGGCCGAACAATGAGCAGTTCTTC NA TRBJ2-1 NA TRBV6-1
CASSSSLSGNTIYF TGTGCCAGCAGTTCCTCCCTGTCTGGAAACACCATATATTTT NA TRBJ1-3 NA TRBV6-5
CADGGASGYTF TGTGCCGACGGGGGGGCATCTGGCTACACCTTC NA TRBJ1-2 NA TRBV2
CAIRPSGAGDTQYF TGTGCCATCAGGCCTAGCGGGGCTGGGGATACGCAGTATTTT NA TRBJ2-3 TRBD2 TRBV10-3
CASSLNQGLNTEAFF TGTGCCAGTAGCTTAAACCAGGGATTGAACACTGAAGCTTTCTTT NA TRBJ1-1 NA TRBV19
CAPPYSHTGELFF TGTGCCCCCCCCTATTCGCACACCGGGGAGCTGTTTTTT NA TRBJ2-2 NA TRBV6-1
CASSLTVGGYGYTF TGTGCCAGCAGTTTAACGGTTGGTGGATATGGCTACACCTTC once TRBJ1-2 NA TRBV7-8
CASSGGQGGFETQYF TGTGCCAGCAGTGGGGGACAGGGGGGTTTTGAGACCCAGTACTTC NA TRBJ2-5 TRBD1 TRBV2
CASSLVSGADDGYTF TGTGCCAGCAGCTTAGTTTCGGGGGCGGATGATGGCTACACCTTC NA TRBJ1-2 NA TRBV7-2
CASSSAGGRGGELFF TGTGCCAGCAGTTCCGCGGGGGGGCGGGGCGGGGAGCTGTTTTTT NA TRBJ2-2 TRBD2 TRBV6-5
CASSLGVGTGAYYTEAFF TGTGCCAGCAGCTTAGGGGTCGGGACAGGGGCCTACTACACTGAAGCTTTCTTT NA TRBJ1-1 TRBD1 TRBV7-9
CASSNQGGNQPQHF TGTGCCAGTAGTAACCAGGGCGGGAATCAGCCCCAGCATTTT NA TRBJ1-5 NA TRBV19
CSARGVNEQFF TGCAGTGCTAGAGGGGTCAATGAGCAGTTCTTC NA TRBJ2-1 NA TRBV20-1
CASRYRGLSEQYF TGCGCCAGCAGATACAGGGGGCTCTCCGAGCAGTACTTC NA TRBJ2-7 TRBD1 TRBV10-1
CASSTGAIAGELFF TGTGCCAGCTCAACGGGGGCCATCGCCGGGGAGCTGTTTTTT NA TRBJ2-2 NA TRBV18
CASSLVGQKGNTIYF TGTGCCAGCAGCTTGGTGGGACAGAAGGGAAACACCATATATTTT NA TRBJ1-3 TRBD1 TRBV5-8
CASATNTGELFF TGTGCCAGCGCGACGAACACCGGGGAGCTGTTTTTT few TRBJ2-2 NA TRBV27